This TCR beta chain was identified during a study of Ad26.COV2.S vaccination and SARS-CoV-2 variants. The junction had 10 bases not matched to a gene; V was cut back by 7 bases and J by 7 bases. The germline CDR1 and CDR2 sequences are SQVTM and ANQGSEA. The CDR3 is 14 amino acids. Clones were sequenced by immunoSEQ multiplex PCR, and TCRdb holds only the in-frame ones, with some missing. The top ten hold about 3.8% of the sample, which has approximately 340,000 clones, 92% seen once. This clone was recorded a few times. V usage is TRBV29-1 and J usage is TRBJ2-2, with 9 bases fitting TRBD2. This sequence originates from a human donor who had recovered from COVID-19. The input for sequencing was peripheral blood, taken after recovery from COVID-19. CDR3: CSAGLALLGGELFF. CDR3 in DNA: TGCAGCGCTGGACTAGCGCTCCTAGGCGGGGAGCTGTTTTTT.